The rows below give T cell receptor beta chains drawn from one sample of a study of blood T cell repertoires in COVID-19. The assay was immunoSEQ multiplex PCR, and TCRdb's table has in-frame clones only and misses some. The sample yields around 120,000 clones, 80% seen once. The sample taken for sequencing was peripheral blood. The receptors were gathered from an older man with acute or convalescent COVID-19. The CDR3 runs from the conserved cysteine through the conserved F or W. The D gene is left open where the match is weak. Clone size is given for some rows only: seen once, a few or many times, or a class if the clone is expanded.

d_call j_call clone_size v_call cdr3_aa cdr3_nt
- TRBJ1-2 few TRBV7-3 CASSPGGGRGGYGYTF TGTGCCAGCAGCCCCGGGGGGGGCAGGGGTGGCTATGGCTACACCTTC
TRBD1 TRBJ1-5 - TRBV18 CASSPELGQGNQPQHF TGTGCCAGCTCACCAGAGCTTGGACAGGGGAATCAGCCCCAGCATTTT
- TRBJ2-5 - TRBV9 CASSDFPGGVGETQYF TGTGCCAGCAGCGATTTCCCGGGCGGGGTCGGTGAGACCCAGTACTTC
- TRBJ2-3 - TRBV29-1 CSYSGGGESTDTQYF TGCAGCTACTCCGGGGGTGGGGAGAGCACAGATACGCAGTATTTT
TRBD2 TRBJ2-1 - TRBV19 CASSFSGGYNEQFF TGTGCCAGTAGTTTCAGCGGGGGCTACAATGAGCAGTTCTTC
TRBD1 TRBJ2-2 - TRBV3-1/TRBV3-2 CASRETGTGVSGELFF TGTGCCAGCAGAGAAACCGGGACAGGGGTGTCCGGGGAGCTGTTTTTT
- TRBJ1-1 - TRBV28 CASSLPTAQDTEAFF TGTGCCAGCAGTTTACCGACAGCGCAGGACACTGAAGCTTTCTTT
- TRBJ2-5 - TRBV6-1 CASSERGGTQYF TGTGCCAGCAGTGAAAGGGGGGGGACCCAGTACTTC
- TRBJ1-2 - TRBV3-1/TRBV3-2 CASSPTQENYGYTF TGTGCCAGCAGCCCCACACAGGAGAACTATGGCTACACCTTC
- TRBJ2-1 few TRBV27 CASLPTPRSYNEQFF TGTGCCAGTTTGCCTACCCCTCGGTCCTACAATGAGCAGTTCTTC
TRBD1 TRBJ1-6 few TRBV10-3 CAISYGQGNSPLHF TGTGCCATCAGTTACGGACAGGGCAATTCACCCCTCCACTTT
TRBD1 TRBJ1-2 few TRBV2 CASRGTASGYTF TGTGCCAGCAGGGGGACAGCAAGCGGCTACACCTTC
- TRBJ2-1 - TRBV7-6 CASSPGTNRGNEQFF TGTGCCAGCAGCCCCGGGACAAATAGAGGCAATGAGCAGTTCTTC
TRBD2 TRBJ2-1 - TRBV4-2 CASSQVSGGTSYNEQFF TGTGCCAGCAGCCAAGTCTCGGGGGGGACCTCCTACAATGAGCAGTTCTTC
TRBD1 TRBJ1-2 - TRBV10-2 CASRGRGPYGYTF TGCGCCAGCAGAGGCAGGGGGCCCTATGGCTACACCTTC
TRBD1 TRBJ2-2 - TRBV7-3 CASGQTNTGELFF TGTGCGTCGGGACAGACTAACACCGGGGAGCTGTTTTTT
- TRBJ2-3 - TRBV5-6 CASSLVHSSTDTQYF TGTGCCAGCAGCTTGGTCCACTCTAGCACAGATACGCAGTATTTT
TRBD1 TRBJ1-1 - TRBV25-1 CASRDRGTTEAFF TGTGCCAGCAGGGACAGGGGGACGACTGAAGCTTTCTTT
TRBD2 TRBJ2-5 - TRBV7-2 CASRAPGLAGETQYF TGTGCCAGCAGAGCACCGGGACTAGCGGGGGAGACCCAGTACTTC
- TRBJ2-7 - TRBV28 CASRSHYEQYF TGTGCCAGCAGGAGCCATTACGAGCAGTACTTC